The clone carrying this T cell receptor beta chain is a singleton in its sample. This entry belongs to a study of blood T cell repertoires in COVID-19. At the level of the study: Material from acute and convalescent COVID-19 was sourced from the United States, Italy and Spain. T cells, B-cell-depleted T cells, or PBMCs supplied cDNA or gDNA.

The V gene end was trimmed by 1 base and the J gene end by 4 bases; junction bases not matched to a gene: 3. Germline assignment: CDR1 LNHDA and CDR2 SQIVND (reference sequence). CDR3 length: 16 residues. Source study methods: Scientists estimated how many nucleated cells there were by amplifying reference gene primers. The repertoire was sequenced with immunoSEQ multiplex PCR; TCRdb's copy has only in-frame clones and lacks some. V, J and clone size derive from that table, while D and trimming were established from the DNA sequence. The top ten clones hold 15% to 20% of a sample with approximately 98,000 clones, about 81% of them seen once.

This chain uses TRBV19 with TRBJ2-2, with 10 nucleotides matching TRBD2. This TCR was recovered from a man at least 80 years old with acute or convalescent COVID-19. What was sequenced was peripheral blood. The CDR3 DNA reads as TGTGCCAGTAGTATAGGAGCTAGCGGGAGCACCGGGGAGCTGTTTTTT. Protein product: CASSIGASGSTGELFF.